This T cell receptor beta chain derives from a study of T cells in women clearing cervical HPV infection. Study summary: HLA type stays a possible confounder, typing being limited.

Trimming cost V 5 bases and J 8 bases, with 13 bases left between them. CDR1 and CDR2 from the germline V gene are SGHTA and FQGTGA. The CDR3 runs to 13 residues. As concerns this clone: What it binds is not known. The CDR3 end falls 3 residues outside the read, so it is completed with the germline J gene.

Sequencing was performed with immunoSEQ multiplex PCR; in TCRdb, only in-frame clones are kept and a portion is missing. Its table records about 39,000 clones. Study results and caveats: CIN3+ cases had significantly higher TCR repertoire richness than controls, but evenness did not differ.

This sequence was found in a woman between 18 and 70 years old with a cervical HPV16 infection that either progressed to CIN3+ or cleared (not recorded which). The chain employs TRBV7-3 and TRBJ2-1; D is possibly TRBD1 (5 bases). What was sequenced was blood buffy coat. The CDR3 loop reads CASSGRQHDEQFF. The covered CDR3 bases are TGTGCCAGCAGCGGCCGACAGCACGATGAG.